This T cell receptor beta chain was sequenced in a study of early T cells in non-severe SARS-CoV-2 infection. At the level of the study: It was bulk RNA from unsorted whole blood that was sequenced, and the chains were unpaired. Study-level findings and limits: Anti-spike CD8 specificities were favored by VDJdb matching, whose results missed private and CD4 specificities.

In the case of this clonotype: Its antigen is not identified.

With 6 bases removed from V and 7 bases from J, the gap between germline ends came to 18 bases. The CDR3 covers 15 residues. CDR1 is KGHDR, CDR2 SFDVKD, per germline. Unique molecular identifiers were attached to individual cDNA molecules. Each CDR3 protein is one row after TCRdb ran MiXCR on the 5' RACE reads. The sample contains about 60,000 distinct CDR3 sequences, more than 9.5% of which appear only once. The sample comprised whole blood. The V call is TRBV24-1, the J call TRBJ1-5, with a tentative D call TRBD1 (6 bases). This TCR came from an adult who was a healthcare worker with PCR-confirmed SARS-CoV-2 infection or an uninfected control (not recorded which). The CDR3 loop reads CATSSSTGGLQPQHF. The CDR3 DNA is TGTGCCACCAGTTCTTCGACGGGGGGCCTGCAGCCCCAGCATTTT.